This T cell receptor (beta chain) derives from a study of regulatory T cells in long-lasting Graves disease. Libraries of TCR beta came from iRepertoire HTBI primers plus Arm-PCR of CDR3 regions. TCRdb reprocessed the multiplex PCR reads via MiXCR and lists one record per CDR3 protein. The table shows under 700,000 distinct CDR3 sequences, with 15% to 20% occurring only once. Germline V gene lookup returns CDR1 LGHDT and CDR2 YNNKEL (reference sequence). CDR3 length: 14 amino acids. V lost 0 bases and J 1 base, leaving 6 bases between the germline ends. Indicated time point: newly diagnosed GD, antithyroid drugs for less than 3 months. Construction of the TCR library relied on RNA isolated from PBMCs. Broader study findings: Accuracy was possibly reduced by small sample size. Persistent cases favored TRBV28, TRBJ1-2 and TRBJ2-5.

This clonotype has more than one count but fewer than ten. Its antigen is undetermined. A further study also used this sample, focusing on T cells in Graves' hyperthyroidism and ophthalmopathy. From that second work: HTBI primers were employed in a first-round RT-PCR of the TCR CDR3.

The sequencing used peripheral blood mononuclear cells (PBMCs), collected at new diagnosis, from a patient treated with antithyroid drugs. The rearrangement uses TRBV3-1 and TRBJ1-2; the D is unclear. The clonotype was recovered from a woman aged 40-65 years with Graves disease. CDR3 nucleotide sequence: TGTGCCAGCAGCCAAGAAGGGTTTAACTATGGCTACACCTTC. Encoded protein: CASSQEGFNYGYTF.